Listed here are 16 T cell receptor beta chains from one sample, sequenced in a study of cytomegalovirus exposure and HLA in healthy donors. The study ran its PCR with 60 Vbeta and 13 Jbeta primers. Data came from immunoSEQ multiplex PCR; TCRdb stores just in-frame clones and leaves some out. Of fewer than 130,000 clones in the sample, around 83% were seen once. Material: PBMCs. These receptors were obtained from a woman aged 60-75 years in good health and CMV-seropositive.

V usage is TRBV28 and J usage is TRBJ1-2; a weak D match, TRBD1 (6 bases). Trimming took off 8 bases at V and 4 bases at J, with 17 bases between the two ends. Germline values: CDR1 MDHEN, CDR2 SYDVKM. The CDR3 length is 14 residues. The DNA of the CDR3 is TGTGCCAGCGACGAACAGGGCAGGGCCTATGGCTACACCTTC. It specifies CASDEQGRAYGYTF.

The CDR3 DNA follows: TGCGCCAGCAGCAGGGGACAGGGAGGTCTGAACACTGAAGCTTTCTTT. The encoded protein is CASSRGQGGLNTEAFF. The chain is built from TRBV4-1 and TRBJ1-1; the match to TRBD1 covers 9 bases. V shed 5 bases and J 0 bases; nucleotides not matched to a gene: 7. The CDR3 covers 16 residues. CDR1 and CDR2 (germline): MGHRA, YSYEKL.

Of note for this clone: The junction departs from the called germline gene at one end, perhaps through a read error. V usage is TRBV6-1 and J usage is TRBJ1-2, with 12 bases fitting TRBD1. CDR1 is MNHNS and CDR2 is SASEGT in the germline V gene. This CDR3 region has 12 residues. In nucleotides, the CDR3 is TGTGCCAGCAGCTCCGGGACAGGGGGCCGCCACTTC. This translates into CASSSGTGGRHF.

The gene calls are TRBV29-1 and TRBJ2-5; D might be TRBD1 (5 bases). With the DNA end fitting TRBJ2-7 better, the J assignment may be wrong. The CDR3 is 13 residues long. Germline V gives CDR1 SQVTM, CDR2 ANQGSEA. Here the CDR3 DNA reads TGCAGCGTTGATATCGGCGCAGGGTTCGAGCAGTACTTC. Its translation is CSVDIGAGFEQYF.

The V and J genes are TRBV28 and TRBJ2-7; 12 nucleotides match TRBD2. Losses at the gene ends were 5 bases for V and 6 bases for J; bases not matched to a gene: 8. There are 15 residues in the CDR3. Germline assignment: CDR1 MDHEN and CDR2 SYDVKM. CDR3 amino acids: CASSPAQTSGGEQYF. The DNA of the CDR3 is TGTGCCAGCAGTCCGGCCCAGACTAGCGGGGGCGAGCAGTACTTC.

V usage is TRBV15 and J usage is TRBJ1-2; no firm D call. The ends were cut back, 0 bases at V and 4 bases at J, with 6 bases in the middle. From germline, CDR1 is LNHNV and CDR2 YYDKDF (reference sequence). The CDR3 spans 13 residues. The CDR3 protein is CATSREHLYGYTF. CDR3 coding DNA: TGTGCCACCAGCAGAGAACATCTCTATGGCTACACCTTC.

This chain uses TRBV11-2 with TRBJ2-1, with unresolved D. Germline V gene data show CDR1 as SGHAT and CDR2 as FQNNGV. The V gene lost 5 bases and the J gene lost 7 bases, with 21 bases spanning the gap. The CDR3 spans 16 residues. The CDR3 nucleotides read TGTGCCAGCAGCCGAAAGAGGTTCCCGCGCCGAAATGAGCAGTTCTTC. Protein: CASSRKRFPRRNEQFF. Together with reference TRBV11-2 and TRBJ2-1, the CDR3 gives the full variable domain: EAGVAQSPRYKIIEKRQSVAFWCNPISGHATLYWYQQILGQGPKLLIQFQNNGVVDDSQLPKDRFSAERLKGVDSTLKIQPAKLEDSAVYLCASSRKRFPRRNEQFFGPGTRLTVL.

The chain couples TRBV5-6 to TRBJ2-3; D possibly corresponds to TRBD1 (5 bases). This CDR3 is built from 13 residues. Germline CDR1 and CDR2: SGHDT and YYEEEE. With 0 bases removed from V and 5 bases from J, the gap between germline ends came to 7 bases. CDR3 residues: CASSLGGLDTQYF. CDR3 DNA: TGTGCCAGCAGCTTGGGGGGCCTAGATACGCAGTATTTT.

V is TRBV6-1 and J is TRBJ2-2; tentatively, D is TRBD1 (6 bases). Germline V lookup: CDR1 MNHNS, CDR2 SASEGT. Trimming took off 7 bases at V and 6 bases at J, with 12 bases between the two ends. The CDR3 loop spans 13 amino acids. CDR3 DNA: TGTGCCAGCACCTGGACAGAGCCCGGGGAGCTGTTTTTT. Protein product: CASTWTEPGELFF.

The chain employs TRBV2 and TRBJ2-1; D gene ambiguous. Germline CDR1 reads SNHLY; CDR2 reads FYNNEI. Trimming shortened V by 0 bases and J by 0 bases, and 15 bases separated the two germline ends. The CDR3 extends over 18 amino acids. As DNA, the CDR3 is TGTGCCAGCAGTGAAGCCAACTCAGGCGAGAGCTCCTACAATGAGCAGTTCTTC. It specifies CASSEANSGESSYNEQFF.

The chain carries TRBV28 and TRBJ2-7; 9 bases match TRBD1. CDR3 length: 14 amino acids. The V gene end was trimmed by 7 bases and the J gene end by 5 bases; junction bases not matched to a gene: 9. The germline V gene has CDR1 MDHEN and CDR2 SYDVKM. CDR3 nucleotide sequence: TGTGCCAGCACCTTCCGGGACAGGGTGAACGAGCAGTACTTC. It specifies CASTFRDRVNEQYF.

This chain connects TRBV6-1 to TRBJ2-7; weak D call: TRBD1 (5 bases). The CDR3 totals 15 residues. V lost 2 bases to trimming and J lost 1 base, with 12 bases between them. Germline lookup yields CDR1 MNHNS and CDR2 SASEGT. In DNA, the CDR3 is TGTGCCAGCAGTGAATTTAGGGGTGGGTCCTACGAGCAGTACTTC. Its translation: CASSEFRGGSYEQYF.

This chain connects TRBV30 to TRBJ2-1; 9 nucleotides agree with TRBD2. V gave up 7 bases and J gave up 4 bases; unmatched junction bases: 8. CDR1 GTSNPN and CDR2 SVGIG come from the germline V gene (reference sequence). CDR3 size: 14 residues. The CDR3 loop reads CASRHAGGYNEQFF. CDR3 sequence (DNA): TGTGCCTCCCGCCATGCGGGAGGGTACAATGAGCAGTTCTTC.

V and J are TRBV6-5 and TRBJ1-1, with 7 bases matching TRBD1. The V and J ends lost 2 bases and 0 bases, in that order; junction bases with no gene match: 3. CDR3 size: 15 residues. Germline assignment: CDR1 MNHEY and CDR2 SVGAGI. This chain's CDR3 is CASSYNTGVNTEAFF. The CDR3 bases are TGTGCCAGCAGTTACAACACAGGGGTGAACACTGAAGCTTTCTTT.

The chain combines TRBV9 with TRBJ1-4, with D possibly being TRBD1 (6 bases). Trimming shortened V by 3 bases and J by 1 base, and 13 bases separated the two germline ends. The CDR3 length is 16 residues. CDR1 is SGDLS and CDR2 is YYNGEE in the germline V gene. The CDR3, as DNA: TGTGCCAGCAGCGGAAGAAGGGGGGGAACTAATGAAAAACTGTTTTTT. Its translation: CASSGRRGGTNEKLFF. The whole variable domain, remainder taken from reference TRBV9 and TRBJ1-4, is DSGVTQTPKHLITATGQRVTLRCSPRSGDLSVYWYQQSLDQGLQFLIQYYNGEERAKGNILERFSAQQFPDLHSELNLSSLELGDSALYFCASSGRRGGTNEKLFFGSGTQLSVL.

The chain recombines TRBV27 with TRBJ2-7; D is perhaps TRBD1 (5 bases). The CDR3 length is 17 residues. V lost 5 bases to trimming and J lost 5 bases, with 25 bases between them. The germline V gene has CDR1 MNHEY and CDR2 SMNVEV (reference sequence). The CDR3 DNA sequence: TGTGCCAGCAGTCCCTACCTCGGGCAGGGCCCCCACAACGAGCAGTACTTC. It yields the protein CASSPYLGQGPHNEQYF.